The sequence of this T cell receptor beta chain was determined in a study of brain T cells in children with intractable seizures. Study results and caveats: Only CDR3 sequence similarity suggested viral specificity, without known HCMV serostatus. Clones missing pre-surgery may reflect undersampling of that blood sample.

Concerning this clone itself: Its antigen is unknown.

Surgery cases with the highest brain T cell transcript signatures were chosen for sequencing. Patients received at least one anti-epileptic drug before surgery. Sequencing was performed with immunoSEQ multiplex PCR; in TCRdb, only in-frame clones are kept and a portion is missing. The sample yields around 80,000 clones, 90% to 95% seen once. The germline gives CDR1 SGHTA, CDR2 FQGTGA. The CDR3 is 16 residues long. The trim removed 5 bases at V and 8 bases at J, leaving 9 bases unmatched. Material: peripheral blood, obtained at surgery. This TCR was sampled from a girl aged 2 to 9 with Rasmussen encephalitis and intractable seizures. V usage is TRBV7-3 and J usage is TRBJ2-3; 14 bases are a match to TRBD2. As DNA, the CDR3 is TGTGCCAGCAGCCACCCGGGACTAGCGGGAGAGGGTACGCAGTATTTT. This encodes CASSHPGLAGEGTQYF.